This TCR beta chain derives from a study of cytomegalovirus exposure and HLA in healthy donors. Study-level findings and limits: The number of N-insertions in an Asian-associated ancestry cluster was reportedly below the roughly 620-donor mean in a later analysis. Indistinguishable V segments such as TRBV6-2 and TRBV6-3 were excluded.

Trimming cost V 4 bases and J 5 bases, with 6 bases left between them. The CDR3 is 10 amino acids. In germline, CDR1 is SQVTM, CDR2 ANQGSEA. PCR used 60 Vbeta primers and 13 Jbeta primers. Profiled with immunoSEQ multiplex PCR; TCRdb holds only in-frame clones, not every one. The sample consists of around 140,000 clones, about 79% of them appearing once. Details on this clone: The antigen remains unidentified.

The chain uses TRBV29-1 and TRBJ2-7, with D possibly matching TRBD1 (6 bases). Sequencing was performed on PBMCs. The receptor's source is a male donor in good health and CMV-seronegative. The CDR3 DNA is TGCAGCGTTGGGACAGACGAGCAGTACTTC. This translates into CSVGTDEQYF.